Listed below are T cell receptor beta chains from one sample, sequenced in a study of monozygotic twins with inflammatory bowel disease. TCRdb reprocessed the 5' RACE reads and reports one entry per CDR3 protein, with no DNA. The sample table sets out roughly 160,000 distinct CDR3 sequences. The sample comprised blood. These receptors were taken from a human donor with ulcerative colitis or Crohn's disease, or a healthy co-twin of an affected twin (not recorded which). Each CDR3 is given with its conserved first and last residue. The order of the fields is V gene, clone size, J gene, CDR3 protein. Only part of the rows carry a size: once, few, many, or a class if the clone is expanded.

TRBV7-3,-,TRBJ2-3,CASSFLGGTDTQYF
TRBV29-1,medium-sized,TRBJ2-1,CSVGQGANNEQFF
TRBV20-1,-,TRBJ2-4,CSPLTRGRAENIQYF
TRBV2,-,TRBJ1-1,CASTLDRTNTEAFF
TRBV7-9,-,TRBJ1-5,CASSLGVGGDNQPQHF
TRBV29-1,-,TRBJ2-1,CSVYYRDRGQNEQFF
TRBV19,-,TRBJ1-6,CASSIQRMDSPLHF
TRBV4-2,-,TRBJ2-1,CASSQDWREARGEQFF
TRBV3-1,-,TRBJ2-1,CASSQGGGSYNEQFF
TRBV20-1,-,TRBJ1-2,CSAWDGGYGYTF
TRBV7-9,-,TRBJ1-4,CASSQKTGGVNEKLFF
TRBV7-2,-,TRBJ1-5,CASSHRGSSNQPQHF
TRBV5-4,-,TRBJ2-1,CASSLFTAAGEQFF
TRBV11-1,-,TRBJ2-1,CASSFVGGYNEQFF
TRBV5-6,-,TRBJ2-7,CASRPWADDYEQYF
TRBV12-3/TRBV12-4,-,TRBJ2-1,CASSLARTRNEQFF
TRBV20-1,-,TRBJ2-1,CSARERAGGPREQFF
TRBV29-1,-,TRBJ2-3,CSVVDGGQISTDTQYF
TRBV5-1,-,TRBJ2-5,CASSLVVEETQYF
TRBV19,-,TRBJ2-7,CASSGDTYEQYF
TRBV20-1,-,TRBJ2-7,CSADGRDSYEQYF
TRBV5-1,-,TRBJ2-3,CASKAQGNTDTQYF
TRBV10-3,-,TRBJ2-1,CAIRGIDTVYNEQFF
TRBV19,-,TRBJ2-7,CASSIGTVGHEQYF
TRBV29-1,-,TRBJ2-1,CSVGKTSGGAVEQFF
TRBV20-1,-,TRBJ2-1,CSARTYAYNEQFF
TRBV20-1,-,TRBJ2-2,CSATRTGDTGELFF
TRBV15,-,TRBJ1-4,CATSKAFGEEKLFF
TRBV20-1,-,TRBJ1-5,CSARWTGRSGNQPQHF
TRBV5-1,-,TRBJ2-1,CASSTGGPENEQFF
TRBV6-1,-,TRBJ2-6,CASRPPGQSGANVLTF
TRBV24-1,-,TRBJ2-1,CATSQTGARGNEQFF
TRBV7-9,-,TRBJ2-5,CASSHATGVGRETQYF
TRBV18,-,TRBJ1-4,CASSPQVFTQDEKLFF
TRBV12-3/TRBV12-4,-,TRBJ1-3,CASRGSTSGNTIYF
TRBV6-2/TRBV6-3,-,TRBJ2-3,CASSTSAGTSWADTQYF
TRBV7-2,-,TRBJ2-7,CASSPTAYYEQYF
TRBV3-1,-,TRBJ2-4,CASSQDRGNMQYF
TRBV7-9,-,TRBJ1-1,CASSLTGGPDTEAFF
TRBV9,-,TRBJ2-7,CASSPGWGSEQYF
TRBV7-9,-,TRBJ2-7,CASSFGTVAYEQYF
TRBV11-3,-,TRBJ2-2,CASSLDRWTGDTGELFF
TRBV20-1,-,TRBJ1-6,CSATAGYNSPLHF
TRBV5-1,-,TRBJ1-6,CASSLADSWNSPLHF
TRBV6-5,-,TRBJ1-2,CASSYNAVTGYTF
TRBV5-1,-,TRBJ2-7,CASSLPQGAGYNEQYF
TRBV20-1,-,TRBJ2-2,CSARYRANTGELFF
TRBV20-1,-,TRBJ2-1,CSAPGQPYNEQFF
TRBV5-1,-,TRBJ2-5,CASEGGETQYF
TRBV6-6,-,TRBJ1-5,CASSYGGSNQPQHF
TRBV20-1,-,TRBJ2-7,CSALDTNNEQYF
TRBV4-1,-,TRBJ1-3,CASSRPGQTSGNTIYF
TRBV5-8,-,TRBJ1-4,CASTDPRTGREKLFF
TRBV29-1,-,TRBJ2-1,CSVERTNYNEQFF
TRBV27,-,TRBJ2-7,CASSFTPWETEQYF
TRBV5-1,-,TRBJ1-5,CASSGGTGSNQPQHF
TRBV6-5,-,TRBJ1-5,CASSLQAHQPQHF